This T cell receptor beta chain was sequenced in a study of cytomegalovirus exposure and HLA in healthy donors. The donors were in the roughly 110-subject validation cohort; that cohort was separate from the 666-subject first cohort. Of note for this clone: Its matching antigen is unknown.

Using immunoSEQ multiplex PCR, the repertoire was profiled, and TCRdb retains in-frame clones only, with some absent. The sample carries around 98,000 clones, roughly 87% recorded once. Study outcomes and limitations: Later, an analysis found that TCR clusters from the first cohort tended to co-occur in the roughly 120 validation repertoires. Cytomegalovirus-associated TCR beta chains were listed, numbering some 180.

CDR3 size: 15 residues. Trimming took off 2 bases at V and 3 bases at J, with 13 bases between the two ends. The germline CDR1 and CDR2 sequences are LGHNT and FRNRAP. Specimen: PBMCs. This sequence joins TRBV12-5 and TRBJ1-2; a weak D match, TRBD1 (5 bases). The source is a young man in good health and CMV-seropositive. CDR3 DNA: TGTGCTAGTGGTTTGATCGCACCGGGGGACTATGGCTACACCTTC. It encodes CASGLIAPGDYGYTF.